Shown below are 15 T cell receptor beta chains from a single sample sequenced in a study of cytomegalovirus exposure and HLA in healthy donors. Both 60 Vbeta primers and 13 Jbeta primers went into the PCR. Sequencing used immunoSEQ multiplex PCR; TCRdb keeps in-frame clones, though not all of them. The sample has some 77,000 clones; roughly 78% are singletons. What was sequenced was PBMCs. The receptor set was obtained from a man younger than 45 in good health and CMV-seronegative.

J is TRBJ2-3 and V is TRBV6-1; a weak D match, TRBD2 (5 bases). This CDR3 contains 14 residues. V was pared by 8 bases and J by 5 bases, with 17 bases between. From germline, CDR1 is MNHNS and CDR2 SASEGT. The CDR3, as DNA: TGTGCCAGCGCTAGAACTAGTTATGTAGATACGCAGTATTTT. It codes for CASARTSYVDTQYF.

The chain combines TRBV7-9 with TRBJ2-1; D gene uncertain. V lost 2 bases, J lost 5 bases, and 4 bases lay in between. The CDR3 is made up of 12 amino acids. Germline-derived CDR1 and CDR2 are SEHNR and FQNEAQ (reference sequence). The CDR3 sequence: CASSLSNNEQFF. The CDR3 coding sequence is TGTGCCAGCAGCTTAAGCAACAATGAGCAGTTCTTC.

This clone is a singleton in its sample. This rearrangement joins TRBV10-2 to TRBJ1-1; TRBD1 aligns across 10 bases. In germline, CDR1 is WSHSY, CDR2 SAAADI. Germline trimming cut 5 bases from V and 1 base from J; bases unmatched to any gene: 4. CDR3 size: 15 residues. The CDR3 spells CASSSRTGGNTEAFF. The CDR3 DNA follows: TGCGCCAGCAGTTCTCGGACAGGGGGGAACACTGAAGCTTTCTTT.

This clone was recorded once. V gene TRBV19 combines with J gene TRBJ2-2, with unresolved D. Germline V CDR1 and CDR2: LNHDA, SQIVND (reference sequence). V lost 3 bases and J lost 6, with 11 bases in between. This CDR3 comprises 14 residues. The CDR3, as DNA: TGTGCCAGTAGTATTCCAATTATAGCCGGGGAGCTGTTTTTT. Residues: CASSIPIIAGELFF. The full variable domain, rest sourced from reference TRBV19 and TRBJ2-2, is DGGITQSPKYLFRKEGQNVTLSCEQNLNHDAMYWYRQDPGQGLRLIYYSQIVNDFQKGDIAEGYSVSREKKESFPLTVTSAQKNPTAFYLCASSIPIIAGELFFGEGSRLTVL.

The chain links TRBV27 to TRBJ2-1; a possible D gene is TRBD1 (5 bases). This CDR3 comprises 14 residues. Trimming shortened V by 5 bases and J by 6 bases, and 14 bases separated the two germline ends. CDR1 and CDR2 (germline): MNHEY, SMNVEV (reference sequence). The DNA of the CDR3 is TGTGCCAGCAGTCCATGGGGCGAATCCAATGAGCAGTTCTTC. Its protein is CASSPWGESNEQFF.

CDR3 region: CASRLGGGGIQETQYF. DNA for the CDR3: TGTGCCAGCCGCTTAGGGGGCGGGGGGATCCAAGAGACCCAGTACTTC. This chain uses TRBV2 with TRBJ2-5; a possible D gene is TRBD2 (8 bases). CDR1 SNHLY and CDR2 FYNNEI come from the germline V gene. CDR3 length equals 16 residues. The V end was cut by 8 bases, the J end by 1 base, with 20 bases between.

The CDR3 spells CASSFWTTGAQKLFF. CDR3 DNA sequence: TGTGCCAGCAGCTTTTGGACAACAGGGGCCCAAAAACTGTTTTTT. J is TRBJ1-4 and V is TRBV7-9, with TRBD1 matching over 7 bases. Losses at the gene ends were 3 bases for V and 9 bases for J; bases not matched to a gene: 10. The CDR3 extends over 15 amino acids. CDR1 and CDR2 from the germline V gene are SEHNR and FQNEAQ (reference sequence).

The count of this clone is one. This sequence joins TRBV12-5 and TRBJ2-1; TRBD2 matches at 11 bases. The CDR3 has 21 residues. V gave up 1 base and J gave up 0 bases; unmatched junction bases: 14. Looked up from germline, CDR1 is LGHNT and CDR2 is FRNRAP. The CDR3 is CASGLALPGLAEPSSYNEQFF. Written as DNA, the CDR3 is TGTGCTAGTGGTTTGGCACTTCCGGGACTAGCGGAACCGAGCTCCTACAATGAGCAGTTCTTC. The variable domain in full, with the rest retrieved from reference TRBV12-5 and TRBJ2-1, is DARVTQTPRHKVTEMGQEVTMRCQPILGHNTVFWYRQTMMQGLELLAYFRNRAPLDDSGMPKDRFSAEMPDATLATLKIQPSEPRDSAVYFCASGLALPGLAEPSSYNEQFFGPGTRLTVL.

This clone showed up just a few times. V is TRBV28 and J is TRBJ2-3; 9 bases align to TRBD2. Germline V CDR1 and CDR2: MDHEN, SYDVKM. The V segment lost 3 bases and the J segment 1 base; nucleotides outside the gene matches: 5. CDR3 size: 16 residues. CDR3 residues: CASSLASGARTDTQYF. The CDR3 region has the DNA TGTGCCAGCAGTTTGGCTAGCGGGGCCCGCACAGATACGCAGTATTTT.

The CDR3 sequence: CASSRSGLSEQYF. The CDR3 coding sequence is TGTGCCAGCAGTCGGTCAGGGCTGAGCGAGCAGTACTTC. The chain recombines TRBV7-6 with TRBJ2-7, with D possibly being TRBD1 (5 bases). CDR1 is SGHVS, CDR2 FNYEAQ, per germline. The CDR3 runs 13 residues. Trimming stripped 6 bases from V and 6 bases from J, with 15 bases between.

This chain uses TRBV6-6 with TRBJ1-5; D may be TRBD1 (6 bases). The CDR3 extends over 15 amino acids. Germline values: CDR1 MNHNY, CDR2 SVGAGI (reference sequence). Trimming took 10 bases from V and 0 from J, leaving 16 bases between them. CDR3 DNA: TGTGCCACCTCGGACAGCGGATATAGCAATCAGCCCCAGCATTTT. Protein product: CATSDSGYSNQPQHF.

V is TRBV29-1 and J is TRBJ2-7; TRBD1 matches at 7 bases. Germline CDR1 is SQVTM and CDR2 is ANQGSEA. The trim removed 5 bases at V and 4 bases at J, leaving 5 bases unmatched. The CDR3 has 12 amino acids. CDR3 DNA sequence: TGCAGCGTTTTGACAGGGCCGTACGAGCAGTACTTC. Its translation is CSVLTGPYEQYF.

This chain connects TRBV19 to TRBJ2-3; 9 positions match TRBD1. CDR3 length equals 15 residues. Germline CDR1 reads LNHDA; CDR2 reads SQIVND (reference sequence). V was clipped by 4 bases and J by 4 bases; unmatched bases: 6. DNA of the CDR3: TGTGCCAGTAGTACGGGACAGGGCGTGGCAGATACGCAGTATTTT. This translates into CASSTGQGVADTQYF.

The chain uses TRBV5-4 and TRBJ2-5; D is possibly TRBD2 (6 bases). CDR3 length equals 16 residues. Germline V lookup: CDR1 SGHNT, CDR2 YYREEE (reference sequence). V was trimmed by 4 bases and J by 0 bases, leaving 16 bases between them. The CDR3 sequence is CASSPRGGGDQETQYF. The CDR3 DNA sequence: TGTGCCAGCAGCCCGAGGGGAGGCGGGGACCAAGAGACCCAGTACTTC.

This chain uses TRBV10-2 with TRBJ1-1; D unclear. The CDR3 contains 13 residues. V was trimmed by 4 bases and J by 4 bases, leaving 10 bases between them. The V gene's germline CDR1 is WSHSY and CDR2 SAAADI. CDR3 DNA: TGCGCCAGCAGTGGACCGCGGGGCACTGAAGCTTTCTTT. Translated: CASSGPRGTEAFF.